This TCR beta chain comes out of a study of blood T cell repertoires in COVID-19. Study summary: Samples of COVID-19 (acute and convalescent) were obtained from the United States, Italy and Spain. T cells, B-cell-depleted T cells, or PBMCs provided the cDNA or gDNA that served as material.

In the authors' methods: Estimation of nucleated cell counts relied on the amplification of reference gene primers. Some clones are missing from TCRdb's copy, which holds only in-frame ones; the method was immunoSEQ multiplex PCR. V and J calls and clone size are those listed in that table; D and trimming were worked out from the DNA. The repertoire holds around 380,000 clones, with more than 65% as singletons. As to this clone: Other nucleotide sequences in the sample specify the same CDR3.

Trimming took off 3 bases at V and 1 base at J, with 6 bases between the two ends. Germline V gene lookup returns CDR1 SEHNR and CDR2 FQNEAQ (reference sequence). The CDR3 is 13 residues long. This receptor was obtained from a human donor with acute or convalescent COVID-19. The donor label of this sample is uncertain. The chain couples TRBV7-9 to TRBJ1-1, with unresolved D. Sequencing was carried out using peripheral blood. DNA of the CDR3: TGTGCCAGCAGCTTTGAGGGGAACACTGAAGCTTTCTTT. Its protein product is CASSFEGNTEAFF.